The rows below give T cell receptor beta chains drawn from one sample of a study of T cells in Graves' hyperthyroidism and ophthalmopathy. A single record per CDR3 protein comes from TCRdb applying MiXCR to the multiplex PCR reads. The sample consists of 160,000 or so distinct CDR3 sequences, less than 10% of them appearing once. Sequencing was performed on blood. The receptors derive from a young woman with Graves' hyperthyroidism that later progressed to Graves' ophthalmopathy. The CDR3 runs from the conserved cysteine through the conserved F or W. D genes are given only for firm matches. Rows may omit the clone size; those that give it use once, few, many or a size class.

clone_size j_call d_call v_call cdr3_aa cdr3_nt
few TRBJ2-1 NA TRBV28 CASSRAPISYNEQFF TGTGCCAGCAGTCGGGCTCCAATCTCCTACAATGAGCAGTTCTTC
many TRBJ1-2 NA TRBV15 CATSRDAGPYGYTF TGTGCCACCAGCAGAGATGCAGGGCCCTATGGCTACACCTTC
NA TRBJ2-7 NA TRBV19 CASSLADRYEQYF TGTGCCAGTAGTCTAGCGGACAGATACGAGCAGTACTTC
many TRBJ2-1 NA TRBV7-6 CASSLGTEYNEQFF TGTGCCAGCAGCTTAGGGACGGAGTACAATGAGCAGTTCTTC
many TRBJ1-2 NA TRBV30 CAWSGRANYGYTF TGTGCCTGGAGTGGCAGGGCCAACTATGGCTACACCTTC
many TRBJ1-1 NA TRBV7-2 CASSLVRVNTEAFF TGTGCCAGCAGCTTAGTGCGGGTGAACACTGAAGCTTTCTTT
few TRBJ1-1 TRBD1 TRBV27 CASSGQGTEAFF TGTGCCAGCAGCGGACAGGGGACTGAAGCTTTCTTT
many TRBJ2-7 NA TRBV9 CASSPRYREMGGEQYF TGTGCCAGCAGCCCCCGGTATCGGGAAATGGGCGGCGAGCAGTACTTC
many TRBJ1-2 TRBD1 TRBV28 CASSSSIGQAYYGYTF TGTGCCAGCAGTTCTAGCATTGGACAGGCGTACTATGGCTACACCTTC
NA TRBJ2-6 NA TRBV3-1 CASWGVGGGSGANVLTF TGTGCCAGCTGGGGGGTAGGAGGTGGATCCGGGGCCAACGTCCTGACTTTC
NA TRBJ1-2 TRBD1 TRBV19 CASSINPDRGGGYTF TGTGCCAGTAGTATAAACCCGGACAGGGGAGGCGGCTACACCTTC
many TRBJ2-5 TRBD1 TRBV20-1 CSARTDRGETQYF TGCAGTGCTCGAACGGACAGGGGAGAGACCCAGTACTTC
many TRBJ2-7 TRBD1 TRBV29-1 CSATGTGFYEQYF TGCAGCGCAACCGGGACAGGGTTTTACGAGCAGTACTTC
many TRBJ2-7 TRBD2 TRBV29-1 CSVWTSGSYEQYF TGCAGCGTTTGGACTAGCGGGAGCTACGAGCAGTACTTC
many TRBJ2-2 TRBD1 TRBV20-1 CSARDWGQGDTGELFF TGCAGTGCTAGAGATTGGGGACAGGGAGACACCGGGGAGCTGTTTTTT
many TRBJ2-1 TRBD2 TRBV7-3 CASSLTLAGGNEQFF TGTGCCAGCAGCTTAACCCTAGCGGGGGGAAATGAGCAGTTCTTC